Each of the 21 T cell receptor beta chains below was sequenced from the same sample in a study of vaccination effects on CD4 cells after COVID-19 (dated by TCRdb to the early 2020s). For these receptors, no antigen is known. Receptors were amplified or captured by the immunoSEQ multiplex PCR assay. Held by TCRdb, this immuneACCESS table contains in-frame sequences only and omits some clones. Under half of the omission traces to an unresolved V gene where checked; the cause of the rest is unknown. Recorded for this sample are approximately 70,000 clones; roughly four fifths of them occurred a single time. The ten largest clones represent roughly 2.1% of the sample. After around 11 days of culture, CD4+ T cells were isolated with the EasySep CD4+ T cell isolation kit. Two doses of either the BNT162b2 or the mRNA-1273 mRNA SARS-CoV-2 vaccine were administered to participants. Sequenced material: CD4+ T cells from PBMCs cultured without peptide, taken after COVID-19 vaccination. The receptor source for this set is a human donor who received a COVID-19 vaccine.

This clone has a handful of counts. The chain employs TRBV30 and TRBJ1-6; D is unresolved. CDR3 length: 13 amino acids. CDR1 and CDR2 (germline): GTSNPN, SVGIG (reference sequence). The V and J ends lost 1 base and 9 bases respectively, with 10 bases between them. The CDR3 is CAWSADGPSPLHF. The CDR3 coding sequence is TGTGCCTGGAGTGCGGACGGTCCTTCACCCCTCCACTTT.

The chain couples TRBV5-4 to TRBJ2-4; D remains ambiguous. This CDR3 comprises 16 residues. Trimming removed 4 bases at V and 0 bases at J, with 14 bases between. Germline-derived CDR1 and CDR2 are SGHNT and YYREEE (reference sequence). The CDR3 reads CASSPDVVLAKNIQYF. CDR3 nucleotide sequence: TGTGCCAGCAGCCCCGACGTGGTACTAGCCAAAAACATTCAGTACTTC.

This clone was observed a single time. V usage is TRBV14 and J usage is TRBJ2-3; TRBD1 matches at 9 bases. Trimming at V came to 0 bases and at J to 3 bases, leaving 10 bases not matched to a gene. There are 18 residues in the CDR3. Germline CDR1 is SGHDN and CDR2 is FVKESK. CDR3 in amino acids: CASSQEYETGGGTDTQYF. In DNA form, the CDR3 reads TGTGCCAGCAGCCAAGAATATGAGACAGGGGGGGGAACAGATACGCAGTATTTT. Together with reference TRBV14 and TRBJ2-3, the CDR3 gives the full variable domain: EAGVTQFPSHSVIEKGQTVTLRCDPISGHDNLYWYRRVMGKEIKFLLHFVKESKQDESGMPNNRFLAERTGGTYSTLKVQPAELEDSGVYFCASSQEYETGGGTDTQYFGPGTRLTVL.

The chain has TRBV4-3 and TRBJ1-1; 7 nucleotides line up with TRBD1. The CDR3 spans 15 residues. The J segment lost 3 bases and the V segment lost 5 bases, leaving 9 bases of the junction unmatched. Germline CDR1 LGHNA, CDR2 YSLEER. The DNA of the CDR3 is TGCGCCAGCAGCTCCCGGACAGGATGGGACACTGAAGCTTTCTTT. Amino acids: CASSSRTGWDTEAFF.

V and J are TRBV27 and TRBJ2-3, with TRBD1 identical over 8 bases. Germline lookup yields CDR1 MNHEY and CDR2 SMNVEV (reference sequence). CDR3 length equals 16 residues. Losses at the gene ends were 5 bases for V and 0 bases for J; bases not matched to a gene: 7. Written as DNA, the CDR3 is TGTGCCAGCAGTGCTAGACAGGGGTGGAGCACAGATACGCAGTATTTT. It yields the protein CASSARQGWSTDTQYF.

The chain recombines TRBV9 with TRBJ1-1; D not resolved. The CDR3 extends over 14 amino acids. Germline CDR1 SGDLS, CDR2 YYNGEE. The ends were cut back, 0 bases at V and 0 bases at J, with 6 bases in the middle. CDR3 DNA: TGTGCCAGCAGCGTAGGGGATCTGAACACTGAAGCTTTCTTT. The encoded protein is CASSVGDLNTEAFF.

The chain is built from TRBV12-3 or TRBV12-4 and TRBJ1-2; D remains unclear. This CDR3 comprises 11 residues. The ends were cut back, 5 bases at V and 8 bases at J, with 9 bases in the middle. CDR3 sequence reads: CASSPGRGYTF. As DNA, the CDR3 is TGTGCCAGCAGTCCCGGACGAGGCTACACCTTC.

This clone was seen once. The rearrangement uses TRBV3-1 (or the pseudogene TRBV3-2) and TRBJ1-2; the D gene is possibly TRBD1 (5 bases). The CDR3 runs to 16 residues. Trimming pared 1 base from V and 9 bases from J, leaving 21 bases between. Germline loops: CDR1 LGHDT, CDR2 YNNKEL (reference sequence). In DNA form, the CDR3 reads TGTGCCAGCAGCCAAGGGGGCCGGGCGGGGATTTTTCGCTACACCTTC. Translated: CASSQGGRAGIFRYTF.

The J gene is TRBJ2-1, the V gene TRBV7-9, with D perhaps being TRBD1 or TRBD2 (5 bases each). The V end lost 8 bases, the J end lost 1 base, and 18 bases lay between the germline ends. This CDR3 region has 16 residues. Germline V gene sequence: CDR1 SEHNR, CDR2 FQNEAQ (reference sequence). The DNA for the CDR3 is TGTGCCAGCGGGGTAGAGGGGTACATGTCCTACAATGAGCAGTTCTTC. It codes for CASGVEGYMSYNEQFF.

This CDR3 reads CASSRRGGTLTDTQYF. As DNA, the CDR3 is TGTGCCAGTAGTAGACGGGGGGGGACCCTCACAGATACGCAGTATTTT. This chain links TRBV19 with TRBJ2-3, with 8 bases fitting TRBD2. Germline V gene data show CDR1 as LNHDA and CDR2 as SQIVND (reference sequence). Trimming cost V 4 bases and J 2 bases; bases outside gene matches: 8. The CDR3 runs to 16 residues.

This clone was seen a handful of times. V usage is TRBV5-1 and J usage is TRBJ1-1; the D gene is possibly TRBD1 (5 bases). Between the trimmed V and J ends, which lost 2 bases and 1 base, there was a span of 9 bases. This CDR3 comprises 14 residues. Per germline, CDR1 SGHRS and CDR2 YFSETQ. The CDR3 loop reads CASSFDSRNTEAFF. In nucleotides, the CDR3 is TGCGCCAGCAGCTTCGACAGCCGGAACACTGAAGCTTTCTTT.

This CDR3 is CATHRDRNQPQHF. DNA of the CDR3: TGTGCCACGCACAGGGATCGGAATCAGCCCCAGCATTTT. The gene calls are TRBV10-3 and TRBJ1-5; D may be TRBD1 (6 bases). The germline V gene encodes CDR1 ENHRY and CDR2 SYGVKD. Trimming left V 10 bases short and J 4 bases short, with 14 bases between. The CDR3 sequence is 13 residues long.

The chain is built from TRBV6-5 and TRBJ1-6; possible D gene TRBD1, 5 bases. Germline-derived CDR1 and CDR2 are MNHEY and SVGAGI. V was clipped by 7 bases and J by 6 bases, with 16 bases between them. The CDR3 consists of 15 residues. The CDR3 DNA sequence: TGTGCCAGCACCCCCCGGGACCGAAGTAATTCACCCCTCCACTTT. The encoded protein is CASTPRDRSNSPLHF.

This chain uses TRBV12-5 with TRBJ2-4; D might be TRBD1 or TRBD2, each matching 6 bases. Deletions cut 3 bases from V and 0 bases from J, with 12 bases between. This CDR3 comprises 16 residues. Germline CDR1 is LGHNT and CDR2 is FRNRAP. CDR3 amino acids: CASGLQGLLAKNIQYF. CDR3 DNA: TGTGCTAGTGGTTTACAGGGACTCTTAGCCAAAAACATTCAGTACTTC.

This clone was seen a handful of times. The CDR3 DNA follows: TGTGCCAGCAGTGTCGAAATCAATCAGCCCCAGCATTTT. Encoded protein: CASSVEINQPQHF. The rearrangement uses TRBV2 and TRBJ1-5; D ambiguous. Between the trimmed V and J ends, which lost 4 bases and 3 bases, there was a span of 7 bases. Germline V gene data show CDR1 as SNHLY and CDR2 as FYNNEI. The CDR3 has 13 residues.

This chain uses TRBV7-6 with TRBJ2-5, with D tentatively TRBD1 (5 bases). V lost 5 bases to trimming and J lost 4 bases, with 20 bases between them. The germline V gene encodes CDR1 SGHVS and CDR2 FNYEAQ. This CDR3 has 16 residues. The CDR3: CASSSSIGARLETQYF. The CDR3, as DNA: TGTGCCAGCAGCAGTTCTATAGGGGCCAGGTTAGAGACCCAGTACTTC.

The J gene is TRBJ2-1, the V gene TRBV4-3; 12 positions agree with TRBD2. The germline V gene has CDR1 LGHNA and CDR2 YSLEER. V lost 0 bases to trimming and J lost 8 bases; unmatched junction nucleotides: 14. There are 19 residues in the CDR3. CDR3 in amino acids: CASSQDRDSSGGVRDEQFF. The CDR3 region has the DNA TGCGCCAGCAGCCAAGATCGGGATTCTAGCGGGGGGGTAAGGGATGAGCAGTTCTTC.

V and J are TRBV19 and TRBJ2-3; TRBD1 matches at 12 bases. This CDR3 has 15 residues. Germline-derived CDR1 and CDR2 are LNHDA and SQIVND (reference sequence). Unmatched junction bases numbered 2, after V lost 6 bases and J lost 1 base. The CDR3 spells CASRGTGGGTDTQYF. The DNA of the CDR3 is TGTGCCAGTAGGGGGACAGGGGGCGGCACAGATACGCAGTATTTT.

J is TRBJ1-2 and V is TRBV6-2 or TRBV6-3, with TRBD1 identical over 8 bases. CDR3 size: 15 residues. V gave up 5 bases and J gave up 3 bases; unmatched junction bases: 8. The V gene's germline CDR1 is MNHEY and CDR2 SVGEGT. CDR3: CASSPWTGTDYGYTF. DNA of the CDR3: TGTGCCAGCAGTCCATGGACAGGGACGGACTATGGCTACACCTTC.

This chain joins TRBV24-1 and TRBJ2-1; 7 bases align to TRBD2. V lost 3 bases to trimming and J lost 2 bases; unmatched junction nucleotides: 6. Germline lookup yields CDR1 KGHDR and CDR2 SFDVKD. The CDR3 consists of 16 residues. The CDR3 loop is CATSDPARGAYNEQFF. CDR3 sequence (DNA): TGTGCCACCAGTGATCCCGCACGGGGGGCCTACAATGAGCAGTTCTTC.

This clone was counted once. The V call is TRBV18, the J call TRBJ2-7; D might be TRBD1 (6 bases). Trimming left V 2 bases short and J 2 bases short, with 10 bases between. Germline CDR1 reads KGHSH; CDR2 reads LQKENI. The CDR3 covers 14 residues. Written as DNA, the CDR3 is TGTGCCAGCTCACCAAACAGGGACCCCTACGAGCAGTACGTC. This sequence encodes CASSPNRDPYEQYV.